These T cell receptor beta chains were read from a single sample in a study of blood T cell repertoires in COVID-19. Generated by immunoSEQ multiplex PCR, the TCRdb table keeps only in-frame clones and is missing some. There are 440,000 or so clones in the sample; 89% occur only once, and roughly 1.6% lies in the top ten. Sequencing input: peripheral blood. The receptors shown here come from a woman aged 40 to 50 with COVID-19, enrolled during active disease. Each CDR3 is given without its conserved first and last residue.

J	V	CDR3
TRBJ1-3	TRBV5-1	ASSLEQGALSGNTIY
TRBJ1-1	TRBV7-2	ASTRSGQINTEAF
TRBJ2-7	TRBV6-5	ASREGSYEQY
TRBJ1-3	TRBV28	ASSSDQGSGNTIY
TRBJ1-6	TRBV2	ASSEQGEDNSPLH
TRBJ1-2	TRBV4-3	ASSQLGGQNYGYT
TRBJ2-7	TRBV15	ATSRGPGQGGGSSYEQY
TRBJ1-2	TRBV5-1	ASSPQGQGSYGYT
TRBJ1-1	TRBV6-6	ASSYGQAEAF
TRBJ1-1	TRBV6-2/TRBV6-3	ASSMGSRMNTEAF
TRBJ2-7	TRBV5-1	ASSPWTENEQY
TRBJ1-1	TRBV9	ASSPDPGADTEAF
TRBJ2-1	TRBV4-1	ASSQGTSGGKNEQF
TRBJ1-2	TRBV7-9	ASSRGTGSVDYGYT